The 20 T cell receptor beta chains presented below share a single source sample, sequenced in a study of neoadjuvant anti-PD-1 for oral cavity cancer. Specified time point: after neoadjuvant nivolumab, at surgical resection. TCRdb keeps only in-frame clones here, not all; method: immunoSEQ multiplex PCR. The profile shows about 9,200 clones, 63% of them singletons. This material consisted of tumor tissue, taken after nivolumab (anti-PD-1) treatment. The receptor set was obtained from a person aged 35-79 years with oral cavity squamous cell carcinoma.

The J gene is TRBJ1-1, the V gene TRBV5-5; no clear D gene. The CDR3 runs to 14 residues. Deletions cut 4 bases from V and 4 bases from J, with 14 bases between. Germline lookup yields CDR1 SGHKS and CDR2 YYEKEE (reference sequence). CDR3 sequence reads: CASSPYGVATEAFF. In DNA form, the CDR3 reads TGTGCCAGCAGCCCCTACGGGGTCGCCACTGAAGCTTTCTTT.

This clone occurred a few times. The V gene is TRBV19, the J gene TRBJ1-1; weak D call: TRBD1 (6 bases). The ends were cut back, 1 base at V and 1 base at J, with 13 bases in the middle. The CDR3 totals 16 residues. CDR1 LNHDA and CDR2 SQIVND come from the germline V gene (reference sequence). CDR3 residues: CASSIGGGGRNTEAFF. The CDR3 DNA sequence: TGTGCCAGTAGTATAGGAGGGGGTGGACGGAACACTGAAGCTTTCTTT.

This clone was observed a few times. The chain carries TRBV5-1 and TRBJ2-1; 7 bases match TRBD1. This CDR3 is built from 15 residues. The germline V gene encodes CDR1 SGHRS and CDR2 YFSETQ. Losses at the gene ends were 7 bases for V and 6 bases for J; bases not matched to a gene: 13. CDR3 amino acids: CASELDRSSFNEQFF. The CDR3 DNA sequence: TGCGCCAGCGAACTGGACAGGTCTAGTTTCAATGAGCAGTTCTTC.

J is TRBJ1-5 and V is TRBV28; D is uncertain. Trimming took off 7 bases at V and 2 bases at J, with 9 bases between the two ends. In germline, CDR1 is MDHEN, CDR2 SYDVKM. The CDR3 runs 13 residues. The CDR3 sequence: CASITGGNQPQHF. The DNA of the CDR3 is TGTGCCAGCATAACCGGGGGCAATCAGCCCCAGCATTTT. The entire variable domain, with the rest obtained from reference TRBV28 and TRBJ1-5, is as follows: DVKVTQSSRYLVKRTGEKVFLECVQDMDHENMFWYRQDPGLGLRLIYFSYDVKMKEKGDIPEGYSVSREKKERFSLILESASTNQTSMYLCASITGGNQPQHFGDGTRLSIL.

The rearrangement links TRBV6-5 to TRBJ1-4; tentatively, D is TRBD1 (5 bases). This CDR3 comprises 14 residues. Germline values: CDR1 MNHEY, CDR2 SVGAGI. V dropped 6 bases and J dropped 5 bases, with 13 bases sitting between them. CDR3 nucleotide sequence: TGTGCCAGCAGGGCTACAGGCGGCAATGAAAAACTGTTTTTT. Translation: CASRATGGNEKLFF.

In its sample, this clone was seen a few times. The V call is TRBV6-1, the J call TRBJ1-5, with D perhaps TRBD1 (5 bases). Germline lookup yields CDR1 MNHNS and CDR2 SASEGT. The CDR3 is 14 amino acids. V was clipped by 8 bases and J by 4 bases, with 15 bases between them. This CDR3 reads CASEGGAGNQPQHF. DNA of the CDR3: TGTGCCAGCGAAGGAGGGGCAGGTAATCAGCCCCAGCATTTT.

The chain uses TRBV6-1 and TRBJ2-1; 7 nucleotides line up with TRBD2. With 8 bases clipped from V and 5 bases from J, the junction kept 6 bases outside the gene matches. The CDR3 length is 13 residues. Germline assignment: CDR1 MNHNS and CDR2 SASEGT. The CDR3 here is CASGGERDNEQFF. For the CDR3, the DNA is TGTGCCAGCGGGGGGGAACGGGACAATGAGCAGTTCTTC.

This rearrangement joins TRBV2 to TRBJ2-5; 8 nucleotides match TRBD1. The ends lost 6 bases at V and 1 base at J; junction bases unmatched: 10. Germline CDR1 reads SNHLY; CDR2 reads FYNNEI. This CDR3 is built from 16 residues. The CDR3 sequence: CASSPPLGQGQETQYF. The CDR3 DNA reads TGTGCCAGCAGCCCCCCCCTCGGACAGGGCCAAGAGACCCAGTACTTC.

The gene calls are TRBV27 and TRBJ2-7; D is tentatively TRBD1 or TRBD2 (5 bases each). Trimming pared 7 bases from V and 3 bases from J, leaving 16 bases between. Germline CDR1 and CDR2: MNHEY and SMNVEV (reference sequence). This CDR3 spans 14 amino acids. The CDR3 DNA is TGTGCCAGCACACCCCGGGACGGCGGCTACGAGCAGTACTTC. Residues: CASTPRDGGYEQYF.

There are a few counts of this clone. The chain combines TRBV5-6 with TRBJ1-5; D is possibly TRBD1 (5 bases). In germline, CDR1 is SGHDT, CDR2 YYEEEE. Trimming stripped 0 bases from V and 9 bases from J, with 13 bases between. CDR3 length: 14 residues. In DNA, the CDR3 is TGTGCCAGCAGCTTGGGACGGGGGGTAGGGCCCCAGCATTTT. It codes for CASSLGRGVGPQHF.

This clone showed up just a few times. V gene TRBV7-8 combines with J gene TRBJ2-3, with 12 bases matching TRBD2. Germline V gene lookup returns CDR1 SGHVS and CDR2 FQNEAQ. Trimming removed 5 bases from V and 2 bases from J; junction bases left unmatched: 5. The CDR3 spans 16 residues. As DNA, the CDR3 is TGTGCCAGCAGCCCGTGGACTAGCGGGACCACAGATACGCAGTATTTT. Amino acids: CASSPWTSGTTDTQYF.

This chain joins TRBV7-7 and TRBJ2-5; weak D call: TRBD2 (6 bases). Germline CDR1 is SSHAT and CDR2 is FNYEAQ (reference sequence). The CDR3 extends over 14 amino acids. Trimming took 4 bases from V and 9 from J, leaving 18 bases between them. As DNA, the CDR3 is TGTGCCAGCAGCTCCCAGGGCCTCGGAGGGGCCCAGTACTTC. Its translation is CASSSQGLGGAQYF.

CDR3 sequence (DNA): TGTGCCAGCAGACATACCGGGACAGAATGGGATACGCAGTATTTT. This gives the protein CASRHTGTEWDTQYF. This rearrangement joins TRBV6-5 to TRBJ2-3; 7 nucleotides match TRBD1. V gave up 6 bases and J gave up 6 bases; unmatched junction bases: 12. The CDR3 runs to 15 residues. The germline gives CDR1 MNHEY, CDR2 SVGAGI.

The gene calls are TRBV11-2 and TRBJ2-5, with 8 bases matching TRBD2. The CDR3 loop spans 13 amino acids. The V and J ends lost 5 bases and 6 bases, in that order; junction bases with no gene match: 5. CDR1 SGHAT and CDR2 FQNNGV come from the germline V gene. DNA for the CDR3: TGTGCCAGCAGCCCGCGGGAGGTGAAGACCCAGTACTTC. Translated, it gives CASSPREVKTQYF.

CDR3 protein: CASSAEGVSLNTEAFF. In DNA, the CDR3 is TGCGCCAGCAGCGCCGAGGGGGTGAGTTTGAACACTGAAGCTTTCTTT. V usage is TRBV5-1 and J usage is TRBJ1-1; D may be TRBD1 (6 bases). V lost 4 bases to trimming and J lost 0 bases, with 16 bases between them. This CDR3 comprises 16 residues. Per germline, CDR1 SGHRS and CDR2 YFSETQ.

CDR3 in amino acids: CASSLLSGGTDTQYF. CDR3 DNA: TGTGCCAGTAGTTTGTTAAGCGGGGGCACAGATACGCAGTATTTT. The chain has TRBV19 and TRBJ2-3, with TRBD2 identical over 7 bases. Germline V gives CDR1 LNHDA, CDR2 SQIVND (reference sequence). This CDR3 has 15 residues. J lost 1 base, V lost 5 bases, and 6 bases had no gene match.

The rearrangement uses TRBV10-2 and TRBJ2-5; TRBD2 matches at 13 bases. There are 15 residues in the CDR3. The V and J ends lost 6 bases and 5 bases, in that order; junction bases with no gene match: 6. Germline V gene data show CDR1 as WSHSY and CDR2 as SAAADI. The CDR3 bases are TGCGCCAGCAGGCAGACTAGCGGGGGGAGGGAGACCCAGTACTTC. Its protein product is CASRQTSGGRETQYF.

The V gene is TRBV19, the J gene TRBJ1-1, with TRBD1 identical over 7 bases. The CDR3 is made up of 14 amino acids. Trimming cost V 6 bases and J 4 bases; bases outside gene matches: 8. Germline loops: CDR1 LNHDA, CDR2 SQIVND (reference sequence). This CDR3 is CASSTQWTGTEAFF. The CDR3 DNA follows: TGTGCCAGTAGCACACAGTGGACAGGCACTGAAGCTTTCTTT.

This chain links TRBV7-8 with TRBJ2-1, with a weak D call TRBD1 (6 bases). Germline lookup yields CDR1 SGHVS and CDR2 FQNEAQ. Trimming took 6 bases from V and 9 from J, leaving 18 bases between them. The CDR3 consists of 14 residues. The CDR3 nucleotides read TGTGCCAGCAGAGCCGGGACAAAGAGCGGTGAGCAGTTCTTC. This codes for CASRAGTKSGEQFF.

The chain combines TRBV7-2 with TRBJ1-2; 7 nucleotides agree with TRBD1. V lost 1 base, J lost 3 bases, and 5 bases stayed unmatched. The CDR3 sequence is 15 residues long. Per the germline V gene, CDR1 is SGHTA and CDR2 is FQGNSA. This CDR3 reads CASSLDKGGHYGYTF. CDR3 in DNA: TGTGCCAGCAGCTTAGATAAAGGGGGCCACTATGGCTACACCTTC.